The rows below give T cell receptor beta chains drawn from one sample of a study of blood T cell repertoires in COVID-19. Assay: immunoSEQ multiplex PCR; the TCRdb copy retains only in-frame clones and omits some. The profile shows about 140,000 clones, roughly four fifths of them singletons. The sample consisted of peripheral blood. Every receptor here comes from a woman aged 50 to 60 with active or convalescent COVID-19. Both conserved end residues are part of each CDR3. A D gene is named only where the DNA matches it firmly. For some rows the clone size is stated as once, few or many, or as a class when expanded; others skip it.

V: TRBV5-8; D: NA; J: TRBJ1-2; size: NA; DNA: TGTGCCAGCAGCTTGGGTGGGATTCTAGCGGGCTACACCTTC; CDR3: CASSLGGILAGYTF
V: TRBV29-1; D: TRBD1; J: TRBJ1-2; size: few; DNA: TGCAGCGTTGTAGTGGGACAGGGAGCCGGCTACACCTTC; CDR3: CSVVVGQGAGYTF
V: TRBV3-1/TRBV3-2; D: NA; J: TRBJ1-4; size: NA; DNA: TGTGCCAGCAGCCAAGATGGCAGGGCTGAAAAACTGTTTTTT; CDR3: CASSQDGRAEKLFF
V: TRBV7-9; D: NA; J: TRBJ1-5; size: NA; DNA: TGTGCCAGCAGCTCAAGCCTAGGGGGGGTCGGAAATCAGCCCCAGCATTTT; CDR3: CASSSSLGGVGNQPQHF
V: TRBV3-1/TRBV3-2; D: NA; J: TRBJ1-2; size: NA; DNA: TGTGCCAGCAGCCAAGGGGAGCGCGGCTACACCTTC; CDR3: CASSQGERGYTF
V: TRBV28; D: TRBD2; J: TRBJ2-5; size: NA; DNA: TGTGCCAGCACCCCGGGACTAGCGGGAGGGTACTTTGAGACCCAGTACTTC; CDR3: CASTPGLAGGYFETQYF
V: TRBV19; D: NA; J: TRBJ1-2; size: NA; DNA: TGTGCCAGTAGGTACCAGAACTATGGCTACACCTTC; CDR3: CASRYQNYGYTF
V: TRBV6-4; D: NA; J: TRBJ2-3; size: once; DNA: TGTGCCAGCAGTGAATCCCCCGGACTCTCAGATACGCAGTATTTT; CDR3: CASSESPGLSDTQYF
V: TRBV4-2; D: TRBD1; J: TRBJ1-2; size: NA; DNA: TGTGCCAGCAGCCAAGCGGGGACAGGACCCACTAACTATGGCTACACCTTC; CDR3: CASSQAGTGPTNYGYTF
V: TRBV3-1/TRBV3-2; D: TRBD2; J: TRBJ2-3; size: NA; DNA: TGTGCCAGCAGCTTCAGTGGGGCTAGCGGGGGGGCGAGTGGCACAGATACGCAGTATTTT; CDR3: CASSFSGASGGASGTDTQYF
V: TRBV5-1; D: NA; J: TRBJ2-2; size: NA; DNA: TGCGCCAGCAGTGGGCTAGCTGACACCGGGGAGCTGTTTTTT; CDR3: CASSGLADTGELFF
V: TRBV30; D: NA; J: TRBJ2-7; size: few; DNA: TGTGCCTGGAGTGTTGGAGCATACGAGCAGTACTTC; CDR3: CAWSVGAYEQYF
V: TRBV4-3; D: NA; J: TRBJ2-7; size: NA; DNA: TGCGCCAGCAGCCAAAACAGGGACCTCTACGAGCAGTACTTC; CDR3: CASSQNRDLYEQYF
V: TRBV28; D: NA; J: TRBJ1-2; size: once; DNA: TGTGCCAGCAGTTTCACAGTAACTAACTATGGCTACACCTTC; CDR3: CASSFTVTNYGYTF
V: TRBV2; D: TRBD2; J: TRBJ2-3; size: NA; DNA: TGTGCCAGCAGTAGCGGGGGGGGAAACACAGATACGCAGTATTTT; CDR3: CASSSGGGNTDTQYF